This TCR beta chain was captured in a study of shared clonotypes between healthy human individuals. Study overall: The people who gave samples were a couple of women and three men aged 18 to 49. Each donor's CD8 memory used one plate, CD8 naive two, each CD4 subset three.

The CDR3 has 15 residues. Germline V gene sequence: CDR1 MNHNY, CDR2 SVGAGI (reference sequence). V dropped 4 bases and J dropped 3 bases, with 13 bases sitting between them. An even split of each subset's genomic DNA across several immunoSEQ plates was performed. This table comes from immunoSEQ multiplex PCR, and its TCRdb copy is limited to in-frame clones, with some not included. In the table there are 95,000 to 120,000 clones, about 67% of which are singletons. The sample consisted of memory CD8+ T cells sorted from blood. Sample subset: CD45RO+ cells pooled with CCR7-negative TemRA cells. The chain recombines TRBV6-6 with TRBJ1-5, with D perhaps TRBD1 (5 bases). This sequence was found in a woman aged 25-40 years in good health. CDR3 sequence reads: CASSSDRQNNQPQHF. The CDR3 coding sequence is TGTGCCAGCAGTTCCGACAGACAAAACAATCAGCCCCAGCATTTT.